This TCR beta chain was documented in a study of tumor-infiltrating lymphocytes in primary liver carcinoma. Starting from around 510 ng of total RNA, TCR beta cDNA was produced with a primer in the constant region. Three rounds of nested multiplex PCR with slightly modified ARM-PCR produced TCR beta libraries. TCRdb independently ran MiXCR on the multiplex PCR reads; one entry per CDR3 protein. The data hold almost 45,000 distinct CDR3 sequences, with around 80% observed a single time. Investigators took RNA and DNA out together from 20-30 mg of unsorted bulk tissue. Sequencing was done on a sample of tumor-adjacent normal liver tissue. The receptor was isolated from a woman aged 25 to 39 with primary liver carcinoma and hepatitis B virus infection.

As DNA, the CDR3 is TGTGCCAGCATCGTAGGAGCGGGAGGGCCTGGTGGTACGCAGTATTTT. This gives the protein CASIVGAGGPGGTQYF. V is TRBV7-8 and J is TRBJ2-3; 10 bases align to TRBD2. The CDR3 covers 16 residues. V lost 7 bases and J lost 8; bases outside the gene matches: 15. Germline CDR1 reads SGHVS; CDR2 reads FQNEAQ. Complete variable domain (other parts from reference TRBV7-8 and TRBJ2-3): GAGVSQSPRYKVAKRGQDVALRCDPISGHVSLFWYQQALGQGPEFLTYFQNEAQLDKSGLPSDRFFAERPEGSVSTLKIQRTQQEDSAVYLCASIVGAGGPGGTQYFGPGTRLTVL.